A single sample is the source of the 31 T cell receptor beta chains below, sequenced in a study of blood T cells in healthy people across ages. The use of a sample-barcoded 5' primer and a J-beta primer mix characterized a second PCR of roughly 7 to 11 cycles. TCRdb re-derived calls from the 5' RACE reads in MiXCR, one entry per CDR3 protein. The data show roughly 800,000 distinct CDR3 sequences, more than 20% seen once. This sample was also put to use in a study of T cells of mothers and their children.

Sequences were obtained from blood. These receptors came from a boy younger than 18 in good health.

The chain combines TRBV2 with TRBJ1-1, with D possibly matching TRBD1 (6 bases). From germline, CDR1 is SNHLY and CDR2 FYNNEI. This CDR3 has 13 amino acids. V lost 4 bases and J lost 5, with 11 bases in between. The CDR3 DNA follows: TGTGCCAGCAGTGTTTTCACAGGGACTGAAGCTTTCTTT. It is translated as CASSVFTGTEAFF.

In this sample, this clonotype turned up a few times. The V gene is TRBV5-5, the J gene TRBJ2-5; either TRBD1 or TRBD2 may supply D (5 bases each). CDR1 and CDR2 from the germline V gene are SGHKS and YYEKEE (reference sequence). The CDR3 is 15 residues long. With 2 bases removed from V and 5 bases from J, the gap between germline ends came to 16 bases. CDR3 region: CASSFSGTQGETQYF. CDR3 DNA: TGTGCCAGCAGCTTTTCCGGGACCCAAGGGGAGACCCAGTACTTC.

V usage is TRBV15 and J usage is TRBJ2-5; TRBD1 agrees at 7 bases. The CDR3 is 15 residues long. V trimming: 5 bases; J trimming: 1 base; junction bases outside the gene matches: 7. Germline V CDR1 and CDR2: LNHNV, YYDKDF (reference sequence). CDR3 coding DNA: TGTGCCACCAGCGGGGGACAGTTTCTCCAAGAGACCCAGTACTTC. Translated, it gives CATSGGQFLQETQYF. The entire variable domain, with the rest obtained from reference TRBV15 and TRBJ2-5, is as follows: DAMVIQNPRYQVTQFGKPVTLSCSQTLNHNVMYWYQQKSSQAPKLLFHYYDKDFNNEADTPDNFQSRRPNTSFCFLDIRSPGLGDTAMYLCATSGGQFLQETQYFGPGTRLLVL.

This sequence joins TRBV6-1 and TRBJ2-6, with 8 bases aligning to TRBD1. This CDR3 has 16 residues. The germline V gene has CDR1 MNHNS and CDR2 SASEGT. Trimming took 6 bases from V and 2 from J; bases not matched to a gene: 6. The CDR3 region has the DNA TGTGCCAGCAGCCACGAGACAGGGGCTGGGGCCAACGTCCTGACTTTC. Translated, it gives CASSHETGAGANVLTF.

This clonotype has just a few counts. The rearrangement joins TRBV7-8 to TRBJ1-2; weak D call: TRBD1 (6 bases). Trimming removed 5 bases at V and 9 bases at J, with 22 bases between. Germline CDR1 reads SGHVS; CDR2 reads FQNEAQ. The CDR3 runs to 15 residues. The chain's CDR3 is CASSPIQGRLGSYTF. CDR3 in DNA: TGTGCCAGCAGCCCGATACAGGGACGTCTGGGTAGCTACACCTTC.

The rearrangement uses TRBV20-1 and TRBJ1-1, with a weak D call TRBD1 (5 bases). With 3 bases removed from V and 0 bases from J, the gap between germline ends came to 8 bases. The CDR3 extends over 13 amino acids. The V gene's germline CDR1 is DFQATT and CDR2 SNEGSKA (reference sequence). CDR3 sequence reads: CSASRVLNTEAFF. The CDR3 region has the DNA TGCAGTGCTAGCAGGGTCTTGAACACTGAAGCTTTCTTT.

This clonotype appeared once. This chain joins TRBV7-9 and TRBJ2-7, with 10 nucleotides matching TRBD2. Losses at the gene ends were 6 bases for V and 0 bases for J; bases not matched to a gene: 8. Germline V gene data show CDR1 as SEHNR and CDR2 as FQNEAQ (reference sequence). The CDR3 length is 16 residues. CDR3 in amino acids: CASSRRTSGNSYEQYF. In DNA, the CDR3 is TGTGCCAGCAGTCGGAGAACTAGCGGGAACTCCTACGAGCAGTACTTC.

The chain has TRBV3-1 and TRBJ2-7, with TRBD1 as a possible D gene (6 bases). The CDR3 has 16 residues. Germline CDR1 reads LGHDT; CDR2 reads YNNKEL (reference sequence). With 4 bases removed from V and 0 bases from J, the gap between germline ends came to 16 bases. The CDR3 protein is CASSPFITGTSYEQYF. CDR3 sequence (DNA): TGTGCCAGCAGCCCCTTCATAACAGGGACCTCCTACGAGCAGTACTTC.

This clonotype turned up a few times. Compared with germline, one end of the junction differs, possibly owing to a read error. The chain is built from TRBV3-1 and TRBJ2-7; D possibly corresponds to TRBD1 (6 bases). Germline CDR1 reads LGHDT; CDR2 reads YNNKEL (reference sequence). The CDR3 has 16 residues. CDR3 protein: CASSQDGGGLGYEQCF. The CDR3 DNA sequence: TGTGCCAGCAGCCAAGATGGGGGCGGCCTAGGATACGAGCAGTGCTTC.

This clonotype was observed once. V and J are TRBV4-2 and TRBJ1-1; perhaps TRBD1 as D (6 bases). There are 14 residues in the CDR3. Germline assignment: CDR1 LGHNA and CDR2 YNFKEQ. V shed 1 base and J shed 1 base, with 7 bases lying between them. As DNA, the CDR3 is TGTGCCAGCAGCCAAGTGGACAGGAACACTGAAGCTTTCTTT. This gives the protein CASSQVDRNTEAFF.

The sample holds a few counts of this clonotype. J is TRBJ1-1 and V is TRBV12-3 or TRBV12-4, with D unresolved. This CDR3 region has 13 residues. Trimming stripped 6 bases from V and 5 bases from J, with 13 bases between. The DNA of the CDR3 is TGTGCCAGCAGCCTGAACAGCGGAACTGAAGCTTTCTTT. Its translation: CASSLNSGTEAFF.

The rearrangement joins TRBV4-3 to TRBJ2-3; 7 bases map to TRBD2. J lost 5 bases, V lost 0 bases, and 5 bases had no gene match. This CDR3 region has 15 residues. Germline V gene lookup returns CDR1 LGHNA and CDR2 YSLEER. The CDR3 region has the DNA TGCGCCAGCAGCCAAGATCGGATAGCGGGAGATACGCAGTATTTT. Protein product: CASSQDRIAGDTQYF.

This chain uses TRBV12-3 or TRBV12-4 with TRBJ2-7; possibly TRBD2 for D (5 bases). Trimming took 5 bases from V and 0 from J, leaving 14 bases between them. This CDR3 has 15 amino acids. CDR3 loop: CASSPYRRDSYEQYF. As DNA, the CDR3 is TGTGCCAGCAGTCCCTACCGCCGGGACTCCTACGAGCAGTACTTC.

This clonotype was seen a few times. The V call is TRBV7-8, the J call TRBJ2-5; no clear D gene. The V gene lost 5 bases and the J gene lost 6 bases, with 13 bases spanning the gap. This CDR3 has 13 residues. In germline, CDR1 is SGHVS, CDR2 FQNEAQ. CDR3 protein: CASSATPRQTQYF. In DNA form, the CDR3 reads TGTGCCAGCAGCGCCACGCCCCGGCAGACCCAGTACTTC.

This clonotype has only a few counts. CDR3 DNA sequence: TGTGCCAGCAGCCACTACACGAGAGACAGGGCGTTCTTC. Amino acid sequence: CASSHYTRDRAFF. The rearrangement uses TRBV7-2 and TRBJ2-1; 7 bases map to TRBD1. This CDR3 spans 13 amino acids. The germline gives CDR1 SGHTA, CDR2 FQGNSA. The ends lost 5 bases at V and 15 bases at J; junction bases unmatched: 13.

This chain links TRBV5-1 with TRBJ2-5; 13 bases map to TRBD2. CDR1 and CDR2 (germline): SGHRS, YFSETQ. After removal of 5 bases from V and 5 bases from J, the junction contained 9 bases not matched to a gene. This CDR3 is 16 amino acids long. The CDR3 DNA is TGCGCCAGCAGTAATCGACTAGCGGGGGGTTCGGAGACCCAGTACTTC. As protein: CASSNRLAGGSETQYF.

This chain links TRBV7-2 with TRBJ1-5; 7 bases align to TRBD1. Germline CDR1 is SGHTA and CDR2 is FQGNSA. V lost 1 base, J lost 10 bases, and 10 bases stayed unmatched. The CDR3 consists of 15 residues. The CDR3 nucleotides are TGTGCCAGCAGCTTAGATCGGGACAGTCTTTTACCCCAGCATTTT. Residues: CASSLDRDSLLPQHF.

The chain is built from TRBV20-1 and TRBJ1-2, with TRBD1 as a possible D gene (6 bases). From germline, CDR1 is DFQATT and CDR2 SNEGSKA (reference sequence). This CDR3 region has 16 residues. The V and J ends lost 0 bases and 8 bases respectively, with 22 bases between them. CDR3 residues: CSARDQGPGRAGGYTF. The DNA of the CDR3 is TGCAGTGCTAGAGACCAGGGGCCGGGACGGGCGGGCGGCTACACCTTC.

The chain employs TRBV19 and TRBJ2-7, with 8 bases that match TRBD1. The end of the DNA aligns better with TRBJ2-5, so the J call may be wrong. This CDR3 is 16 amino acids long. Germline CDR1 is LNHDA and CDR2 is SQIVND (reference sequence). In DNA, the CDR3 is TGTGCCAGTAGTATGTTGGGACAGGCCGGGGAAGAGACCCAGTACTTC. This translates into CASSMLGQAGEETQYF.

This clonotype was observed a handful of times. The chain carries TRBV5-1 and TRBJ1-2; TRBD1 aligns across 8 bases. V shed 0 bases and J 8 bases; nucleotides not matched to a gene: 6. Per the germline V gene, CDR1 is SGHRS and CDR2 is YFSETQ. This CDR3 has 14 residues. Here the CDR3 DNA reads TGCGCCAGCAGCTTGGCTCCAGGGGGCGACGGCTACACCTTC. Translated: CASSLAPGGDGYTF.

This chain joins TRBV7-2 and TRBJ1-4, with unresolved D. Trimming pared 3 bases from V and 8 bases from J, leaving 13 bases between. This CDR3 is built from 14 residues. Germline CDR1 reads SGHTA; CDR2 reads FQGNSA. In nucleotides, the CDR3 is TGTGCCAGCAGCTTGTCATTGGTGAGCGAAAAACTGTTTTTT. It codes for CASSLSLVSEKLFF.

This clonotype was seen a handful of times. This chain connects TRBV20-1 to TRBJ1-1; perhaps TRBD1 as D (5 bases). CDR3 length equals 16 residues. V lost 1 base to trimming and J lost 1 base, with 16 bases between them. From germline, CDR1 is DFQATT and CDR2 SNEGSKA (reference sequence). DNA for the CDR3: TGCAGTGCTAGAGGCGGCAGGGAAGCGACGAACACTGAAGCTTTCTTT. This sequence encodes CSARGGREATNTEAFF.

This clonotype was seen a few times. V gene TRBV2 combines with J gene TRBJ2-7, with D unresolved. CDR3 size: 11 residues. Trimming shortened V by 6 bases and J by 5 bases, and 8 bases separated the two germline ends. The V gene's germline CDR1 is SNHLY and CDR2 FYNNEI. CDR3 loop: CASRIRDEQYF. For the CDR3, the DNA is TGTGCCAGCAGGATCCGCGACGAGCAGTACTTC.

The chain links TRBV4-2 to TRBJ2-2; possibly TRBD2 for D (6 bases). Trimming stripped 0 bases from V and 4 bases from J, with 15 bases between. Germline V gene lookup returns CDR1 LGHNA and CDR2 YNFKEQ. CDR3 length: 17 amino acids. The CDR3 bases are TGTGCCAGCAGCCAAGAGGCGAGACTAGATGGCACCGGGGAGCTGTTTTTT. Translation gives CASSQEARLDGTGELFF.

This clonotype was seen more than once but under ten times. The chain employs TRBV20-1 and TRBJ2-3; 7 bases fit TRBD2. CDR3 length equals 13 residues. Germline loops: CDR1 DFQATT, CDR2 SNEGSKA (reference sequence). In nucleotides, the CDR3 is TGCAGCCACGCGCGGGAGATCACAGATACGCAGTATTTT. This translates into CSHAREITDTQYF.

This clonotype was detected a few times. The gene calls are TRBV7-3 and TRBJ2-3, with a possible D match to TRBD2 (5 bases). Per germline, CDR1 SGHTA and CDR2 FQGTGA. CDR3 length equals 13 residues. Trimming took off 6 bases at V and 1 base at J, with 8 bases between the two ends. This CDR3 is CASRDSGTDTQYF. The CDR3 DNA follows: TGTGCCAGCAGGGACTCGGGCACAGATACGCAGTATTTT.

This clonotype was counted a few times. CDR3 region: CASSLFSLANTGELFF. CDR3 DNA sequence: TGCGCCAGCAGCTTGTTTAGCCTAGCGAACACCGGGGAGCTGTTTTTT. The chain carries TRBV5-1 and TRBJ2-2, with D hard to call. Germline CDR1 SGHRS, CDR2 YFSETQ. The CDR3 has 16 residues. V was shortened by 1 base and J by 0 bases, with 10 bases between the two germline ends.

This clonotype was picked up a small number of times. V is TRBV24-1 and J is TRBJ2-5, with 14 bases matching TRBD2. TRBJ2-1 matches the DNA end more closely, so the J call is doubtful. The CDR3 totals 16 residues. Germline V gene data show CDR1 as KGHDR and CDR2 as SFDVKD. The CDR3 coding sequence is TGTGCCACCAGTGGCCGACTAGCGGGAGGGTGGAATGAGCAGTTCTTC. It is translated as CATSGRLAGGWNEQFF.

This rearrangement joins TRBV20-1 to TRBJ2-5; the match to TRBD2 covers 8 bases. The J call may be mistaken, given a closer DNA end match to TRBJ2-7. The CDR3 consists of 13 residues. CDR1 is DFQATT and CDR2 is SNEGSKA in the germline V gene (reference sequence). The CDR3 is CSASGTSHYEQYF. The CDR3 region has the DNA TGCAGTGCTTCCGGGACTAGTCACTACGAGCAGTACTTC.

This sequence joins TRBV7-2 and TRBJ2-7; no reliable D call. The CDR3 runs to 14 residues. CDR1 SGHTA and CDR2 FQGNSA come from the germline V gene. V lost 3 bases to trimming and J lost 2 bases, with 11 bases between them. The CDR3 protein is CASSFGRVAYEQYF. The CDR3 region has the DNA TGTGCCAGCAGCTTCGGACGCGTAGCCTACGAGCAGTACTTC.

This clonotype has only a few counts. V is TRBV18 and J is TRBJ2-1, with D perhaps being TRBD1 or TRBD2 (5 bases each). Germline CDR1 and CDR2: KGHSH and LQKENI. There are 15 residues in the CDR3. V lost 1 base and J 5 bases, leaving 12 bases between the germline ends. CDR3 sequence: CASSPLRGADNEQFF. The CDR3 DNA is TGTGCCAGCTCACCACTGAGAGGGGCCGACAATGAGCAGTTCTTC.